This paragraph covers one TCR beta chain sequence. This record comes from a study of control samples from healthy donors and cancer patients. The germline gives CDR1 LGHNT, CDR2 FRNRAP. CDR3 size: 13 residues. The V and J ends lost 7 bases and 10 bases respectively, with 14 bases between them. Measured with immunoSEQ multiplex PCR; TCRdb has only the in-frame clones, and not every one. The table lists more than 70,000 clones, roughly 92% of them singletons. Material for sequencing was blood. This TCR came from a young woman in good health. V usage is TRBV12-5 and J usage is TRBJ1-6, with no clear D. CDR3 protein: CASVGTVNSPLHF. CDR3 sequence (DNA): TGTGCTAGTGTTGGTACAGTGAACTCACCCCTCCACTTT.